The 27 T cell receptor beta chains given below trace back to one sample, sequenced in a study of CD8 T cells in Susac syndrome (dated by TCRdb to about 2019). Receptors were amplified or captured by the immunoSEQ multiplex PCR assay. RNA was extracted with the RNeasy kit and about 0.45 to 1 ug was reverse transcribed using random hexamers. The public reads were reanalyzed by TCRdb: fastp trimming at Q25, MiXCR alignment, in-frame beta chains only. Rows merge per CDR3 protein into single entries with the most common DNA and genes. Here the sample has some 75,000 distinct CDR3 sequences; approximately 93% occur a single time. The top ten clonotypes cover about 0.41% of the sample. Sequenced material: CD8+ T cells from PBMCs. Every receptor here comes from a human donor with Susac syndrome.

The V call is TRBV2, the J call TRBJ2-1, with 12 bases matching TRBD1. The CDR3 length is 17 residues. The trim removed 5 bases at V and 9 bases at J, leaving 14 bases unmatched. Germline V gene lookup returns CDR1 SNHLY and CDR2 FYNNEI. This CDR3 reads CASSPFRPGQGAVEQFF. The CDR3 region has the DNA TGTGCCAGCAGTCCATTTAGACCGGGACAGGGGGCTGTTGAGCAGTTCTTC.

The CDR3 region has the DNA TGTGCCAGTAGTGGCGGGGGGATCTACGAGCAGTACTTC. Amino acids: CASSGGGIYEQYF. The V call is TRBV19, the J call TRBJ2-7, with 8 nucleotides matching TRBD2. After removal of 5 bases from V and 3 bases from J, the junction contained 3 bases not matched to a gene. From germline, CDR1 is LNHDA and CDR2 SQIVND (reference sequence). This CDR3 contains 13 residues.

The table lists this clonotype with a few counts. For the CDR3, the DNA is TGCGCCAGCAGCCCATGGACAGGGAATGAGCAGTTCTTC. It yields the protein CASSPWTGNEQFF. The chain employs TRBV4-1 and TRBJ2-1; 8 nucleotides match TRBD1. Germline CDR1 is MGHRA and CDR2 is YSYEKL. The CDR3 has 13 amino acids. Trimming removed 4 bases from V and 7 bases from J; junction bases left unmatched: 3.

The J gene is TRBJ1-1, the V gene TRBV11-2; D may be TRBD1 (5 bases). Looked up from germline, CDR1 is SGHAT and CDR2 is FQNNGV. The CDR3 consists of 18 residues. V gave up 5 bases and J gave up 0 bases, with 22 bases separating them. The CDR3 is CASSHYRISLVMNTEAFF. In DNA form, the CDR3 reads TGTGCCAGCAGCCACTACAGGATTTCGCTGGTTATGAACACTGAAGCTTTCTTT.

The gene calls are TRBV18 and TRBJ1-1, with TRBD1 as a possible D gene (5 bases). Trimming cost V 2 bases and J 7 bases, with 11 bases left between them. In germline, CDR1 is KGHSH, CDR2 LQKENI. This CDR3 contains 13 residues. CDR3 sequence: CASSPIGQDEAFF. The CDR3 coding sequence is TGTGCCAGCTCACCAATCGGACAAGATGAAGCTTTCTTT. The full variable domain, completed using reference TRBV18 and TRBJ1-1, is NAGVMQNPRHLVRRRGQEARLRCSPMKGHSHVYWYRQLPEEGLKFMVYLQKENIIDESGMPKERFSAEFPKEGPSILRIQQVVRGDSAAYFCASSPIGQDEAFFGQGTRLTVV.

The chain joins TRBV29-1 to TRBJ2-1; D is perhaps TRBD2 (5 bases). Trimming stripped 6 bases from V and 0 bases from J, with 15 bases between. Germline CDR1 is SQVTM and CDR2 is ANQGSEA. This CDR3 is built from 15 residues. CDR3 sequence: CSVELTAGSYNEQFF. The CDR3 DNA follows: TGCAGCGTGGAACTCACCGCGGGCTCCTACAATGAGCAGTTCTTC.

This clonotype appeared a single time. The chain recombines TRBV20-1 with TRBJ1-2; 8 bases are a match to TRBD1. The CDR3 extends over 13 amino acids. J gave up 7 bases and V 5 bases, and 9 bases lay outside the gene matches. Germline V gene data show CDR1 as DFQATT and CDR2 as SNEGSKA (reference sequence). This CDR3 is CSAPGQGGSGYTF. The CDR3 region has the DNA TGCAGTGCTCCAGGACAGGGAGGAAGTGGCTACACCTTC.

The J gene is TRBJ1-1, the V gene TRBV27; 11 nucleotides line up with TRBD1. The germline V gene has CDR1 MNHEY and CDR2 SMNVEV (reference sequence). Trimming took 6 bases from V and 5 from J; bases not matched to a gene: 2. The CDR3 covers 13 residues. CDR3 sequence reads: CASSGTGGTEAFF. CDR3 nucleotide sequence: TGTGCCAGCAGCGGGACAGGGGGGACTGAAGCTTTCTTT.

The CDR3 protein is CATSAYGELFF. As DNA, the CDR3 is TGTGCCACCAGTGCCTACGGGGAGCTGTTTTTT. This rearrangement joins TRBV24-1 to TRBJ2-2; D remains unclear. This CDR3 has 11 amino acids. Trimming removed 5 bases at V and 7 bases at J, with 4 bases between. Germline loops: CDR1 KGHDR, CDR2 SFDVKD.

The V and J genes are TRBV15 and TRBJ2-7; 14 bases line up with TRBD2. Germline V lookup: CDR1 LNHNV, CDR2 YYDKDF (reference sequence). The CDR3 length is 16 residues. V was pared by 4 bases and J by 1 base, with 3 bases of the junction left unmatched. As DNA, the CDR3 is TGTGCCACCAGCATCGGGACTAGCGGGAGTTCCTACGAGCAGTACTTC. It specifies CATSIGTSGSSYEQYF. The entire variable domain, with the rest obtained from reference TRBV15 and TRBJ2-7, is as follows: DAMVIQNPRYQVTQFGKPVTLSCSQTLNHNVMYWYQQKSSQAPKLLFHYYDKDFNNEADTPDNFQSRRPNTSFCFLDIRSPGLGDTAMYLCATSIGTSGSSYEQYFGPGTRLTVT.

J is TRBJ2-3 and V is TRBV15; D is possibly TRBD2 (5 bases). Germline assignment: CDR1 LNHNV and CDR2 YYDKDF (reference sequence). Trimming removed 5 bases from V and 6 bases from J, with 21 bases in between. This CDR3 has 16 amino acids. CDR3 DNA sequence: TGTGCCACCAGCCCTGACCGAGGGTCACAGATCGATACGCAGTATTTT. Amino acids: CATSPDRGSQIDTQYF.

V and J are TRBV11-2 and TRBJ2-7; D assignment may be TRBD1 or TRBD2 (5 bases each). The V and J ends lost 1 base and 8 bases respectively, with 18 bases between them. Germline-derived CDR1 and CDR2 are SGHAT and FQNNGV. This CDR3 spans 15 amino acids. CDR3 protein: CASSLATGRTMKQYF. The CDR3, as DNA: TGTGCCAGCAGCTTAGCCACGGGACGGACAATGAAGCAGTACTTC. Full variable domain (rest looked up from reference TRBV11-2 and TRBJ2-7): EAGVAQSPRYKIIEKRQSVAFWCNPISGHATLYWYQQILGQGPKLLIQFQNNGVVDDSQLPKDRFSAERLKGVDSTLKIQPAKLEDSAVYLCASSLATGRTMKQYFGPGTRLTVT.

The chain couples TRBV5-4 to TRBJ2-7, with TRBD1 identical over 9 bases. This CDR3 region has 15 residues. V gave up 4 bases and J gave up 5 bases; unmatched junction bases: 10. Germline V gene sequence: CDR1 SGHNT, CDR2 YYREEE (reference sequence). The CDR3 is CASSPRTGAPHEQYF. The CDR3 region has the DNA TGTGCCAGCAGCCCCCGGACAGGGGCCCCCCACGAGCAGTACTTC.

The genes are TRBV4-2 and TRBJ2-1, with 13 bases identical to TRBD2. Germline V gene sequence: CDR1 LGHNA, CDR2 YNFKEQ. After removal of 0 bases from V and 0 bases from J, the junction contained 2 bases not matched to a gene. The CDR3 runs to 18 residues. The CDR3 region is CASSQERTSGSSYNEQFF. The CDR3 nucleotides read TGTGCCAGCAGCCAAGAAAGGACTAGCGGGAGCTCCTACAATGAGCAGTTCTTC.

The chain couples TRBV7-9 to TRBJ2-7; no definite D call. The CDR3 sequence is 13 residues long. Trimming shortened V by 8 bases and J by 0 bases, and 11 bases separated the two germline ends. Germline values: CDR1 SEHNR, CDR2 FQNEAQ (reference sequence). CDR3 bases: TGTGCCAGCGGCCACAAGAGCTCCTACGAGCAGTACTTC. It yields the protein CASGHKSSYEQYF.

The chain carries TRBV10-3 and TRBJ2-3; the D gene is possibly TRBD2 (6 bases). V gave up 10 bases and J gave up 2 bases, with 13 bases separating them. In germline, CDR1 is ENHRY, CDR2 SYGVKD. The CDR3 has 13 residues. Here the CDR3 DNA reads TGTGCCAACAGCGGGCACCCCACAGATACGCAGTATTTT. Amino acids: CANSGHPTDTQYF.

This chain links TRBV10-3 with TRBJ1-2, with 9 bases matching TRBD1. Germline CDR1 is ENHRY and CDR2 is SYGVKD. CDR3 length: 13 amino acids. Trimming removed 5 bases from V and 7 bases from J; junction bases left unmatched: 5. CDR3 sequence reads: CAISRTGASGYTF. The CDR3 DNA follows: TGTGCCATCAGTAGGACAGGGGCCAGTGGCTACACCTTC.

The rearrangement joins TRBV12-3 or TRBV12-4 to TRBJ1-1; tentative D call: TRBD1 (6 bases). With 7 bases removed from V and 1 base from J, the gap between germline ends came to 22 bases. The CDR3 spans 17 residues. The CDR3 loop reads CASTPAWGGPSNTEAFF. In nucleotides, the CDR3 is TGTGCCAGCACACCAGCATGGGGGGGGCCTTCGAACACTGAAGCTTTCTTT.

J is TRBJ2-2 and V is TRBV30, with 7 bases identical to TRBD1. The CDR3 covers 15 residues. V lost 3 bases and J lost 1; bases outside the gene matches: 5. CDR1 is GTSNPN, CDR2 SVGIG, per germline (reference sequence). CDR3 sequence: CAWRGGRKNTGELFF. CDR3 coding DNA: TGTGCCTGGAGAGGGGGCAGGAAGAACACCGGGGAGCTGTTTTTT.

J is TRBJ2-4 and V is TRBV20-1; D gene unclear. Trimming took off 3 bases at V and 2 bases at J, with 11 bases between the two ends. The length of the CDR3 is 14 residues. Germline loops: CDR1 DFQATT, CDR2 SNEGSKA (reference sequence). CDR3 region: CSASDSRTKNIQYF. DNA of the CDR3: TGCAGTGCTAGCGACTCCAGAACCAAAAACATTCAGTACTTC.

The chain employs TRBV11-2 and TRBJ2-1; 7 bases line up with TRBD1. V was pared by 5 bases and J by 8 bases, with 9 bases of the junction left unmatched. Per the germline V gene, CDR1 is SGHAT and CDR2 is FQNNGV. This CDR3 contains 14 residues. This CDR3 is CASSPGQPGYEQFF. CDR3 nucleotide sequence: TGTGCCAGCAGCCCGGGACAGCCTGGGTATGAGCAGTTCTTC.

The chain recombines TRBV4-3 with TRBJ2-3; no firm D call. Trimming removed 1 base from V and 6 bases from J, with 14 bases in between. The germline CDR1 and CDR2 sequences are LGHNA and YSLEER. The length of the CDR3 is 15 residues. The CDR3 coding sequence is TGCGCCAGCAGCCAAGTTGCCCTCTCTCGGGATACGCAGTATTTT. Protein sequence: CASSQVALSRDTQYF.

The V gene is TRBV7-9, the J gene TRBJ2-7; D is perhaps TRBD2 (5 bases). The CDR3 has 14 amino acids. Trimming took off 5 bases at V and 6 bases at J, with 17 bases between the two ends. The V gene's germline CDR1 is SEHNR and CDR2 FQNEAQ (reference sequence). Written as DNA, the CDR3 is TGTGCCAGCAGCCCTTCTGGACTTCCCGCCGAGCAGTACTTC. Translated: CASSPSGLPAEQYF.

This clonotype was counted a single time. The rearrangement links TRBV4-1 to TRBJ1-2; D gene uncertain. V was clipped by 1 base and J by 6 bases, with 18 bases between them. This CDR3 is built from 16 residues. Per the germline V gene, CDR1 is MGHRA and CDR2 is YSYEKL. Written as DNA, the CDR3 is TGCGCCAGCAGCCAAGGGTTGGGTTTCGGGCGTGATGGCTACACCTTC. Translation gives CASSQGLGFGRDGYTF.

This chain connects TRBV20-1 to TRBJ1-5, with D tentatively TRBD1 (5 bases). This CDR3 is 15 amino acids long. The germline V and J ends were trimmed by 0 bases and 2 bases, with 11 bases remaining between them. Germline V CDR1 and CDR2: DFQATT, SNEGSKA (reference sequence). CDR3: CSAREPDSRNQPQHF. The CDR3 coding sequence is TGCAGTGCTAGAGAGCCCGACAGCCGCAATCAGCCCCAGCATTTT.

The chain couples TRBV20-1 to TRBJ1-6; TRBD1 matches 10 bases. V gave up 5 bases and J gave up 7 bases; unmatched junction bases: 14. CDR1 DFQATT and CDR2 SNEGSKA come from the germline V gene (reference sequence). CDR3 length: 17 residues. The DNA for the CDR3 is TGCAGTGCTCAGGGGGGGACAGGGGATATTCGGAATTCACCCCTCCACTTT. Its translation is CSAQGGTGDIRNSPLHF.

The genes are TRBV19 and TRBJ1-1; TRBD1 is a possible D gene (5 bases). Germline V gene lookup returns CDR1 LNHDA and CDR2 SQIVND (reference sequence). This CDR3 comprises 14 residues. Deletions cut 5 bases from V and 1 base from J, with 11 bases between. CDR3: CASSRDSRNTEAFF. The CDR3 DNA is TGTGCCAGTAGTCGGGACTCTAGGAACACTGAAGCTTTCTTT.